Listed below are T cell receptor beta chains from one sample, sequenced in a study of CD8+ T cells in alopecia areata. Repertoires were generated with immunoSEQ multiplex PCR, while TCRdb's copy carries only in-frame clones and drops some. The repertoire holds some 200,000 clones, with roughly 53% as singletons. The sequencing here drew on CD8+ T cells sorted from blood, taken at week 24, from a patient treated with tofacitinib. These receptors all stem from a human donor with alopecia areata. The CDR3 runs from the conserved cysteine through the conserved F or W. A D gene is named only where the DNA matches it firmly. The listing skips clone size in some rows; elsewhere it reads once, few, many or a size class.

abundance: few; v_gene: TRBV5-6; len: 15; d_gene: TRBD1; j_gene: TRBJ2-1; CDR3nt: TGTGCCAGCAGCTTAACAGGGGGAGCCTACAATGAGCAGTTCTTC; CDR3aa: CASSLTGGAYNEQFF
abundance: NA; v_gene: TRBV6-5; len: 14; d_gene: NA; j_gene: TRBJ2-5; CDR3nt: TGTGCCAGCAGTTACGGGGGAGAGTCCGAGACCCAGTACTTC; CDR3aa: CASSYGGESETQYF
abundance: NA; v_gene: TRBV27; len: 13; d_gene: NA; j_gene: TRBJ2-1; CDR3nt: TGTGCCAGCAGTATCACAGCTGACAATGAGCAGTTCTTC; CDR3aa: CASSITADNEQFF
abundance: once; v_gene: TRBV5-1; len: 19; d_gene: TRBD2; j_gene: TRBJ2-1; CDR3nt: TGCGCCAGCAGCTCCCTTGGACTAGCGGGGGAACACTCCTACAATGAGCAGTTCTTC; CDR3aa: CASSSLGLAGEHSYNEQFF
abundance: few; v_gene: TRBV20-1; len: 11; d_gene: TRBD1; j_gene: TRBJ1-2; CDR3nt: TGCAGTGCCGCGGACAGGGAAGGCTACACCTTC; CDR3aa: CSAADREGYTF
abundance: few; v_gene: TRBV25-1; len: 15; d_gene: NA; j_gene: TRBJ1-6; CDR3nt: TGTGCCAGCAGTGAACAGGTCGACTATAATTCACCCCTCCACTTT; CDR3aa: CASSEQVDYNSPLHF
abundance: NA; v_gene: TRBV4-1; len: 14; d_gene: NA; j_gene: TRBJ2-3; CDR3nt: TGCGCCAGCAGCCCTCCGGGGTGGACAGATACGCAGTATTTT; CDR3aa: CASSPPGWTDTQYF
abundance: NA; v_gene: TRBV5-1; len: 13; d_gene: NA; j_gene: TRBJ1-2; CDR3nt: TGCGCCAGCAGCTTGGAGAGTAACTATGGCTACACCTTC; CDR3aa: CASSLESNYGYTF
abundance: few; v_gene: TRBV5-1; len: 15; d_gene: TRBD1; j_gene: TRBJ1-4; CDR3nt: TGCGCCAGCAGCAACAACCGGGACAGGGAGGAAAAACTGTTTTTT; CDR3aa: CASSNNRDREEKLFF
abundance: NA; v_gene: TRBV5-1; len: 12; d_gene: NA; j_gene: TRBJ1-2; CDR3nt: TGCGCCAGCAGCCCCTCTGGAAATGGCTACACCTTC; CDR3aa: CASSPSGNGYTF
abundance: NA; v_gene: TRBV12-5; len: 16; d_gene: NA; j_gene: TRBJ2-1; CDR3nt: TGTGCTAGCTGCCCGGAAACAGGGGCGGGGAACAATGAGCAGTTCTTC; CDR3aa: CASCPETGAGNNEQFF
abundance: NA; v_gene: TRBV6-6; len: 15; d_gene: NA; j_gene: TRBJ2-3; CDR3nt: TGTGCCAGCGGCACAGGGTGGGGAAGCACAGATACGCAGTATTTT; CDR3aa: CASGTGWGSTDTQYF
abundance: few; v_gene: TRBV6-4; len: 15; d_gene: NA; j_gene: TRBJ2-3; CDR3nt: TGTGCCAGCAGTGAAGGGGAGAGTGGCACAGATACGCAGTATTTT; CDR3aa: CASSEGESGTDTQYF
abundance: NA; v_gene: TRBV12-5; len: 16; d_gene: TRBD1; j_gene: TRBJ2-5; CDR3nt: TGTGCTAGTGGTTTGGATAGGGACAGGACACGAGAGACCCAGTACTTC; CDR3aa: CASGLDRDRTRETQYF
abundance: NA; v_gene: TRBV19; len: 14; d_gene: NA; j_gene: TRBJ2-3; CDR3nt: TGTGCCAGTACCTGGGCGGGGAGCACAGATACGCAGTATTTT; CDR3aa: CASTWAGSTDTQYF
abundance: NA; v_gene: TRBV13; len: 18; d_gene: NA; j_gene: TRBJ2-1; CDR3nt: TGTGCCAGCAGCTCTTCCCTGGGATCACAGACCTCCTACAATGAGCAGTTCTTC; CDR3aa: CASSSSLGSQTSYNEQFF
abundance: NA; v_gene: TRBV5-1; len: 16; d_gene: TRBD1; j_gene: TRBJ2-2; CDR3nt: TGCGCCAGCAGCCTACCTGGGACAGGAGACACCGGGGAGCTGTTTTTT; CDR3aa: CASSLPGTGDTGELFF
abundance: NA; v_gene: TRBV5-6; len: 13; d_gene: TRBD1; j_gene: TRBJ2-7; CDR3nt: TGTGCCAGCAGCTTGGGGACAGGGTACGAGCAGTACTTC; CDR3aa: CASSLGTGYEQYF
abundance: once; v_gene: TRBV30; len: 16; d_gene: TRBD1; j_gene: TRBJ2-2; CDR3nt: TGTGCCTGGAGCTCCGACAGGGGGCGTTACACCGGGGAGCTGTTTTTT; CDR3aa: CAWSSDRGRYTGELFF
abundance: NA; v_gene: TRBV21-1; len: 11; d_gene: NA; j_gene: TRBJ1-2; CDR3nt: TGTGCCAGCATGACGGGGAGGGGCTACACCTTC; CDR3aa: CASMTGRGYTF
abundance: NA; v_gene: TRBV2; len: 14; d_gene: NA; j_gene: TRBJ1-2; CDR3nt: TGTGCCAGCAGTGCGCCACAGGGTGTCTATGGCTACACCTTC; CDR3aa: CASSAPQGVYGYTF
abundance: NA; v_gene: TRBV27; len: 14; d_gene: NA; j_gene: TRBJ2-5; CDR3nt: TGTGCCAGCAGCAATACTGGGGCGCGAGAGACCCAGTACTTC; CDR3aa: CASSNTGARETQYF
abundance: NA; v_gene: TRBV6-5; len: 14; d_gene: NA; j_gene: TRBJ2-3; CDR3nt: TGTGCCAGCAGTTACGGCGAAATCACAGATACGCAGTATTTT; CDR3aa: CASSYGEITDTQYF
abundance: few; v_gene: TRBV5-1; len: 16; d_gene: NA; j_gene: TRBJ2-2; CDR3nt: TGCGCCAGCAGCATTGGACTACCTACGAACACCGGGGAGCTGTTTTTT; CDR3aa: CASSIGLPTNTGELFF
abundance: few; v_gene: TRBV13; len: 14; d_gene: NA; j_gene: TRBJ2-7; CDR3nt: TGTGCCAGCAGCTCCTCTCAGAGAACCTACGAGCAGTACTTC; CDR3aa: CASSSSQRTYEQYF
abundance: NA; v_gene: TRBV30; len: 13; d_gene: TRBD2; j_gene: TRBJ2-5; CDR3nt: TGTGCCTGGAGTCGGGGGGGGCGAGAGACCCAGTACTTC; CDR3aa: CAWSRGGRETQYF
abundance: NA; v_gene: TRBV5-6; len: 13; d_gene: NA; j_gene: TRBJ1-3; CDR3nt: TGTGCCAGCAGCCTTTCGCTCGGAAACACCATATATTTT; CDR3aa: CASSLSLGNTIYF
abundance: NA; v_gene: TRBV5-1; len: 17; d_gene: NA; j_gene: TRBJ1-4; CDR3nt: TGCGCCAGCAGGGAGGGCCGCAGGGCCCCAACTAATGAAAAACTGTTTTTT; CDR3aa: CASREGRRAPTNEKLFF
abundance: once; v_gene: TRBV11-2; len: 12; d_gene: NA; j_gene: TRBJ2-7; CDR3nt: TGTGCCAGCAGCTTACTGGGGGACGAGCAGTACTTC; CDR3aa: CASSLLGDEQYF
abundance: NA; v_gene: TRBV27; len: 14; d_gene: NA; j_gene: TRBJ2-1; CDR3nt: TGTGCCAGCAGTTTCGGCGGGGTAAACAATGAGCAGTTCTTC; CDR3aa: CASSFGGVNNEQFF
abundance: NA; v_gene: TRBV18; len: 13; d_gene: NA; j_gene: TRBJ1-1; CDR3nt: TGTGCCAGCTCACCTAAGGGAGGGACTGAAGCTTTCTTT; CDR3aa: CASSPKGGTEAFF
abundance: NA; v_gene: TRBV6-5; len: 13; d_gene: NA; j_gene: TRBJ1-5; CDR3nt: TGTGCCAGCAGTTACTCGGGACGACAGCCCCAGCATTTT; CDR3aa: CASSYSGRQPQHF
abundance: NA; v_gene: TRBV19; len: 16; d_gene: NA; j_gene: TRBJ1-2; CDR3nt: TGTGCCAGTAGTACAAATACAGGGATTTGGTCGAGTGGCTACACCTTC; CDR3aa: CASSTNTGIWSSGYTF
abundance: NA; v_gene: TRBV5-1; len: 12; d_gene: TRBD1; j_gene: TRBJ1-2; CDR3nt: TGCGCCAGCAGCAGGACAGGGAATGGCTACACCTTC; CDR3aa: CASSRTGNGYTF
abundance: few; v_gene: TRBV30; len: 14; d_gene: NA; j_gene: TRBJ2-3; CDR3nt: TGTGCCTGGAGTTTTGCGGGGAGCACAGATACGCAGTATTTT; CDR3aa: CAWSFAGSTDTQYF
abundance: NA; v_gene: TRBV7-8; len: 15; d_gene: NA; j_gene: TRBJ1-3; CDR3nt: TGTGCCAGCAGCGCGGCACGGACCTCTGGAAACACCATATATTTT; CDR3aa: CASSAARTSGNTIYF
abundance: NA; v_gene: TRBV15; len: 13; d_gene: NA; j_gene: TRBJ2-1; CDR3nt: TGTGCCACCGCCGCCGGACTTTACAATGAGCAGTTCTTC; CDR3aa: CATAAGLYNEQFF
abundance: NA; v_gene: TRBV14; len: 12; d_gene: NA; j_gene: TRBJ1-2; CDR3nt: TGTGCCAGCACCAGTTCGGGGTATGGCTACACCTTC; CDR3aa: CASTSSGYGYTF
abundance: NA; v_gene: TRBV29-1; len: 13; d_gene: TRBD1; j_gene: TRBJ2-7; CDR3nt: TGCAGCGTTGGAGGGACAGGGAACTACGAGCAGTACTTC; CDR3aa: CSVGGTGNYEQYF
abundance: NA; v_gene: TRBV5-6; len: 15; d_gene: NA; j_gene: TRBJ2-2; CDR3nt: TGTGCCAGCAGCTTCGGGACACAGAACACCGGGGAGCTGTTTTTT; CDR3aa: CASSFGTQNTGELFF
abundance: NA; v_gene: TRBV27; len: 13; d_gene: NA; j_gene: TRBJ1-6; CDR3nt: TGTGCCAGCAGCCCAGGGTTCAGGACACCCCTCCACTTT; CDR3aa: CASSPGFRTPLHF
abundance: few; v_gene: TRBV30; len: 12; d_gene: TRBD1; j_gene: TRBJ2-3; CDR3nt: TGTGCCGGGGACAGGGGTACAGATACGCAGTATTTT; CDR3aa: CAGDRGTDTQYF
abundance: few; v_gene: TRBV2; len: 13; d_gene: NA; j_gene: TRBJ2-3; CDR3nt: TGTGCCAGCAGTGAAGCACCCACAGATACGCAGTATTTT; CDR3aa: CASSEAPTDTQYF
abundance: few; v_gene: TRBV9; len: 12; d_gene: NA; j_gene: TRBJ2-3; CDR3nt: TGTGCCAGCAGCGGTGGGGCAGATACGCAGTATTTT; CDR3aa: CASSGGADTQYF
abundance: NA; v_gene: TRBV11-3; len: 13; d_gene: NA; j_gene: TRBJ2-7; CDR3nt: TGTGCCAGCAGCCGGGGGTCGACCTACGAGCAGTACTTC; CDR3aa: CASSRGSTYEQYF
abundance: NA; v_gene: TRBV29-1; len: 14; d_gene: TRBD1; j_gene: TRBJ1-2; CDR3nt: TGCAGCGTTGTTTTCGGACAGGAGAACTATGGCTACACCTTC; CDR3aa: CSVVFGQENYGYTF
abundance: few; v_gene: TRBV5-1; len: 15; d_gene: TRBD1; j_gene: TRBJ1-6; CDR3nt: TGCGCCAGCAGCTTGGCCGGGACAGGGTATTCACCCCTCCACTTT; CDR3aa: CASSLAGTGYSPLHF
abundance: NA; v_gene: TRBV30; len: 15; d_gene: NA; j_gene: TRBJ1-6; CDR3nt: TGTGCCTGGAGTGTTGGTGTACGGAGTAATTCACCCCTCCACTTT; CDR3aa: CAWSVGVRSNSPLHF
abundance: NA; v_gene: TRBV5-4; len: 13; d_gene: NA; j_gene: TRBJ2-3; CDR3nt: TGTGCCAGCAGCTCAACCCCCACAGATACGCAGTATTTT; CDR3aa: CASSSTPTDTQYF
abundance: NA; v_gene: TRBV9; len: 13; d_gene: NA; j_gene: TRBJ2-3; CDR3nt: TGTGCCAGCAGCGTAGGTCCTGGGGATACGCAGTATTTT; CDR3aa: CASSVGPGDTQYF
abundance: NA; v_gene: TRBV15; len: 12; d_gene: NA; j_gene: TRBJ2-5; CDR3nt: TGTGCCACCAGCAGTGGGGGGGAGACCCAGTACTTC; CDR3aa: CATSSGGETQYF
abundance: NA; v_gene: TRBV15; len: 11; d_gene: NA; j_gene: TRBJ1-2; CDR3nt: TGTGCCACCAGCAGAGGCCGGGGCTACACCTTC; CDR3aa: CATSRGRGYTF
abundance: NA; v_gene: TRBV7-8; len: 15; d_gene: NA; j_gene: TRBJ2-2; CDR3nt: TGTGCCAGCAGCTTCACGGGACTCTCATCCGGGGAGCTGTTTTTT; CDR3aa: CASSFTGLSSGELFF